These T cell receptor beta chains were read from a single sample in a study of neurological immune-mediated disorders. Each CDR3 protein gets one entry after TCRdb re-called the 5' RACE reads with MiXCR. The repertoire has 30,000 to 40,000 distinct CDR3 sequences, more than 9.5% of them found once; the top ten carry roughly 3.7%. The sequencing sample was made of PBMCs. These receptors all come from a man aged 55-75 years with HTLV-1-associated myelopathy (HAM/TSP). Each CDR3 is given with its conserved first and last residue. Fields, in order: clone size, V gene, D gene, J gene, CDR3 protein, CDR3 DNA. D genes are given only for firm matches. Some rows mark clone size as missing; the rest say once, few, many or name a class of expanded clone.

abundance: many; v_gene: TRBV20-1; d_gene: NA; j_gene: TRBJ1-1; CDR3aa: CSARAGTKNTEAFF; CDR3nt: TGCAGTGCTAGAGCGGGGACAAAGAACACTGAAGCTTTCTTT
abundance: many; v_gene: TRBV3-1; d_gene: TRBD1; j_gene: TRBJ1-2; CDR3aa: CASSGGPTGSYGYTF; CDR3nt: TGTGCCAGCAGCGGAGGTCCGACAGGGAGCTATGGCTACACCTTC
abundance: many; v_gene: TRBV20-1; d_gene: TRBD2; j_gene: TRBJ2-3; CDR3aa: CSARDERERTDTQYF; CDR3nt: TGCAGTGCTAGAGACGAGCGGGAACGCACAGATACGCAGTATTTT
abundance: NA; v_gene: TRBV6-6; d_gene: NA; j_gene: TRBJ1-3; CDR3aa: CASGSGNTIYF; CDR3nt: TGTGCCTCTGGGTCGGGAAACACCATATATTTT
abundance: many; v_gene: TRBV25-1; d_gene: TRBD2; j_gene: TRBJ2-1; CDR3aa: CASSDTSGPYNEQFF; CDR3nt: TGTGCCAGCAGTGATACTAGCGGGCCCTACAATGAGCAGTTCTTC
abundance: many; v_gene: TRBV20-1; d_gene: TRBD1; j_gene: TRBJ1-2; CDR3aa: CSAKTDRVYGYTF; CDR3nt: TGCAGTGCTAAAACGGACAGGGTCTATGGCTACACCTTC
abundance: many; v_gene: TRBV12-3/TRBV12-4; d_gene: TRBD1; j_gene: TRBJ1-3; CDR3aa: CASSRDRAGNTIYF; CDR3nt: TGTGCCAGCAGTCGGGACAGGGCTGGAAACACCATATATTTT
abundance: medium-sized; v_gene: TRBV7-2; d_gene: TRBD1; j_gene: TRBJ1-6; CDR3aa: CASSPSGTGNSPLHF; CDR3nt: TGTGCCAGCAGCCCGTCCGGGACAGGGAATTCACCCCTCCACTTT
abundance: many; v_gene: TRBV20-1; d_gene: TRBD1; j_gene: TRBJ1-3; CDR3aa: CSANDRGGNTIYF; CDR3nt: TGCAGTGCAAACGACAGGGGTGGAAACACCATATATTTT
abundance: many; v_gene: TRBV4-2; d_gene: TRBD1; j_gene: TRBJ2-7; CDR3aa: CASSQDRTGVYEQYF; CDR3nt: TGTGCCAGCAGCCAAGATCGGACAGGGGTCTACGAGCAGTACTTC
abundance: many; v_gene: TRBV20-1; d_gene: NA; j_gene: TRBJ1-2; CDR3aa: CSARHQNFFYGYTF; CDR3nt: TGCAGTGCTAGGCACCAGAACTTCTTCTATGGCTACACCTTC
abundance: many; v_gene: TRBV20-1; d_gene: NA; j_gene: TRBJ1-1; CDR3aa: CSASDSWNTEAFF; CDR3nt: TGCAGTGCTAGTGACAGCTGGAACACTGAAGCTTTCTTT
abundance: many; v_gene: TRBV5-1; d_gene: NA; j_gene: TRBJ1-2; CDR3aa: CASSQSGGYGYTF; CDR3nt: TGCGCCAGCAGCCAAAGTGGGGGCTATGGCTACACCTTC
abundance: many; v_gene: TRBV5-5; d_gene: NA; j_gene: TRBJ2-1; CDR3aa: CASSYGRRASYNEQFF; CDR3nt: TGTGCCAGCAGCTACGGAAGACGAGCCTCCTACAATGAGCAGTTCTTC
abundance: NA; v_gene: TRBV7-2; d_gene: NA; j_gene: TRBJ1-3; CDR3aa: CASSTRTQGHLGPTIYF; CDR3nt: TGTGCCAGCAGCACCCGGACCCAGGGACACCTTGGACCCACCATATATTTT
abundance: few; v_gene: TRBV7-2; d_gene: TRBD2; j_gene: TRBJ2-5; CDR3aa: CASSSWGTSAQETQYF; CDR3nt: TGTGCCAGCAGCTCATGGGGGACTAGCGCTCAAGAGACCCAGTACTTC
abundance: many; v_gene: TRBV12-3/TRBV12-4; d_gene: NA; j_gene: TRBJ1-1; CDR3aa: CASSLGLTEAFF; CDR3nt: TGTGCCAGCAGTTTGGGGCTGACTGAAGCTTTCTTT
abundance: NA; v_gene: TRBV14; d_gene: NA; j_gene: TRBJ1-6; CDR3aa: CASSRIRGHSPLHF; CDR3nt: TGTGCCAGCAGCCGGATAAGGGGTCATTCACCCCTCCACTTT
abundance: few; v_gene: TRBV14; d_gene: NA; j_gene: TRBJ1-2; CDR3aa: CASSAQGTSYGYTF; CDR3nt: TGTGCCAGCAGCGCACAGGGTACATCCTATGGCTACACCTTC